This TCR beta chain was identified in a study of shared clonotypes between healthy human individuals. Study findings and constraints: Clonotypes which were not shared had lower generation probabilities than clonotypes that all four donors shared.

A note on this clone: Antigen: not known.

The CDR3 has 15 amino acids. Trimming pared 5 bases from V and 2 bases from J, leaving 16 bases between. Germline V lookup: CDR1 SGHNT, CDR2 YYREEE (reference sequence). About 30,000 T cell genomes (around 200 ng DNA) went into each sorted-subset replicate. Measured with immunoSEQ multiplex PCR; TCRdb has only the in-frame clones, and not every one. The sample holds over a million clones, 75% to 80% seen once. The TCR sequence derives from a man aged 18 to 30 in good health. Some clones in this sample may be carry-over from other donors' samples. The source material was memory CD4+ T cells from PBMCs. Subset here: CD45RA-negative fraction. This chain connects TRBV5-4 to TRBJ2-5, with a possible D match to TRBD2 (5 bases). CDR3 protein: CASRDRAGLQETQYF. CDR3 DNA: TGTGCCAGCAGGGACCGGGCGGGCCTGCAAGAGACCCAGTACTTC.